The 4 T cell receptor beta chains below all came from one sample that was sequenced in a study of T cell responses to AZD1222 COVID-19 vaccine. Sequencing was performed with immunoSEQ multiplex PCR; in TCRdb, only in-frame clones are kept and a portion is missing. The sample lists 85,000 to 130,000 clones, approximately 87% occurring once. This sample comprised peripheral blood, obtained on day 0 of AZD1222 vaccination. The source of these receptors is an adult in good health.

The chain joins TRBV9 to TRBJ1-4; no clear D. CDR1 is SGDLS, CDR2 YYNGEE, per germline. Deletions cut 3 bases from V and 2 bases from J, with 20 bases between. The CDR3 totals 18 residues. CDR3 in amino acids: CASSDSKDSGVTNEKLFF. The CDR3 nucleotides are TGTGCCAGCAGCGACTCGAAAGACTCTGGGGTGACTAATGAAAAACTGTTTTTT.

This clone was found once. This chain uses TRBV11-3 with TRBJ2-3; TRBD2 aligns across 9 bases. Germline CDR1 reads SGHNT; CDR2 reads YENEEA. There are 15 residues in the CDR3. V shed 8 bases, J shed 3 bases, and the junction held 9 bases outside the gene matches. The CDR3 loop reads CASSPASGTTDTQYF. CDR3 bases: TGTGCCAGCTCCCCGGCTAGCGGGACTACAGATACGCAGTATTTT.

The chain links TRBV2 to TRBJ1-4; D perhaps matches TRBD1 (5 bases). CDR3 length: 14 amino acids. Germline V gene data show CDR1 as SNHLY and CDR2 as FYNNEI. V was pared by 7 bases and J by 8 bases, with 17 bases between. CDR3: CASISRGGGEKLFF. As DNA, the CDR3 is TGTGCCAGCATTTCGAGGGGCGGCGGGGAAAAACTGTTTTTT. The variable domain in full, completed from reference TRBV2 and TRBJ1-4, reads EPEVTQTPSHQVTQMGQEVILRCVPISNHLYFYWYRQILGQKVEFLVSFYNNEISEKSEIFDDQFSVERPDGSNFTLKIRSTKLEDSAMYFCASISRGGGEKLFFGSGTQLSVL.

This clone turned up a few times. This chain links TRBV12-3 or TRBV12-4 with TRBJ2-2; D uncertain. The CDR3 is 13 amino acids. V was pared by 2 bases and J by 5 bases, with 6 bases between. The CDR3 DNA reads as TGTGCCAGCAGTTTATTGGGTACCGGGGAGCTGTTTTTT. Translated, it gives CASSLLGTGELFF.